The 5 T cell receptor beta chains below come from one sample, sequenced in a study of technical replicates of blood from several donors. Repertoires were generated with immunoSEQ multiplex PCR, while TCRdb's copy carries only in-frame clones and drops some. This sample has just over 95,000 clones, with about 95% found just once. Sequences were obtained from T cells isolated from PBMCs. The receptors come from a human donor in good health.

The V gene is TRBV28, the J gene TRBJ1-4; tentatively, D is TRBD1 (6 bases). Germline lookup yields CDR1 MDHEN and CDR2 SYDVKM. The CDR3 sequence is 15 residues long. V was trimmed by 6 bases and J by 7 bases, leaving 18 bases between them. The CDR3 region has the DNA TGTGCCAGCAGGCCCGACGGGGGGCAAAGTGAAAAACTGTTTTTT. It specifies CASRPDGGQSEKLFF. Drawing the rest from reference TRBV28 and TRBJ1-4, the complete variable domain is DVKVTQSSRYLVKRTGEKVFLECVQDMDHENMFWYRQDPGLGLRLIYFSYDVKMKEKGDIPEGYSVSREKKERFSLILESASTNQTSMYLCASRPDGGQSEKLFFGSGTQLSVL.

The chain is built from TRBV6-5 and TRBJ2-1; 12 positions match TRBD2. Germline CDR1 reads MNHEY; CDR2 reads SVGAGI. This CDR3 spans 15 amino acids. With 6 bases clipped from V and 2 bases from J, the junction kept 2 bases outside the gene matches. CDR3: CASSLAGGAYNEQFF. In DNA, the CDR3 is TGTGCCAGCAGCCTAGCGGGAGGGGCCTACAATGAGCAGTTCTTC.

The rearrangement uses TRBV7-7 and TRBJ2-3; 8 nucleotides agree with TRBD2. CDR1 is SSHAT, CDR2 FNYEAQ, per germline (reference sequence). With 5 bases clipped from V and 5 bases from J, the junction kept 9 bases outside the gene matches. The CDR3 is 15 amino acids. CDR3 bases: TGTGCCAGCAGCCCGGACGGGAGGGAAGGAGATACGCAGTATTTT. It codes for CASSPDGREGDTQYF.

V and J are TRBV4-3 and TRBJ1-4, with D maybe TRBD1 (6 bases). This CDR3 comprises 15 residues. The germline gives CDR1 LGHNA, CDR2 YSLEER. With 0 bases removed from V and 10 bases from J, the gap between germline ends came to 15 bases. In nucleotides, the CDR3 is TGCGCCAGCAGCCAAGAGGTTGGGGGCTTAGGAAAACTGTTTTTT. This gives the protein CASSQEVGGLGKLFF.

V and J are TRBV11-3 and TRBJ2-1, with D possibly being TRBD1 (5 bases). CDR1 SGHNT and CDR2 YENEEA come from the germline V gene. The CDR3 sequence is 15 residues long. Deletions cut 7 bases from V and 5 bases from J, with 18 bases between. DNA of the CDR3: TGTGCCAGCACCATCCGCTGGCCAGGGAACAATGAGCAGTTCTTC. It codes for CASTIRWPGNNEQFF.